Listed below are T cell receptor beta chains from one sample, sequenced in a study of blood T cell repertoires in COVID-19. Repertoires were generated with immunoSEQ multiplex PCR, while TCRdb's copy carries only in-frame clones and drops some. The table has about 280,000 clones, around 82% seen once. Sequencing input: peripheral blood. These TCRs come from a woman aged 45-65 years who had recovered from COVID-19. Both conserved end residues are part of each CDR3. The order of the fields is V gene, J gene, CDR3 length, clone size, D gene, CDR3 protein, CDR3 DNA. The D gene is left open where the match is weak. Size tells how often a clone was seen (once, few, many) or the class of an expanded clone, and some rows leave it out.

TRBV5-6	TRBJ1-3	16	NA	NA	CASSHRTERSGNTIYF	TGTGCCAGCAGCCACCGGACAGAGCGGTCTGGAAACACCATATATTTT
TRBV7-3	TRBJ2-1	16	NA	TRBD2	CASSPEGGRGYNEQFF	TGTGCCAGCAGTCCCGAGGGCGGGAGGGGCTACAATGAGCAGTTCTTC
TRBV11-3	TRBJ2-7	15	few	NA	CASSLDGARAYEQYF	TGTGCCAGCAGCTTAGATGGGGCCAGGGCCTACGAGCAGTACTTC
TRBV30	TRBJ2-7	12	NA	TRBD1	CAWDRGSYEQYF	TGTGCCTGGGACAGGGGCTCCTACGAGCAGTACTTC
TRBV6-4	TRBJ2-3	16	NA	NA	CASSPNTMISTDTQYF	TGTGCCAGCAGCCCCAACACCATGATTAGCACAGATACGCAGTATTTT
TRBV2	TRBJ2-2	15	NA	NA	CASTPQGTITGELFF	TGTGCCAGCACCCCCCAGGGGACGATCACCGGGGAGCTGTTTTTT
TRBV2	TRBJ1-4	15	NA	NA	CASSEAPRRDEKLFF	TGTGCCAGCAGTGAAGCGCCCCGCCGGGATGAAAAACTGTTTTTT
TRBV5-4	TRBJ2-7	15	NA	TRBD1	CASSADRVTASEQYF	TGTGCCAGCAGCGCCGACAGGGTCACGGCGTCCGAGCAGTACTTC
TRBV5-1	TRBJ2-1	15	NA	TRBD1	CASSLGTGVGNEQFF	TGCGCCAGCAGCTTGGGGACAGGGGTGGGGAATGAGCAGTTCTTC
TRBV28	TRBJ2-1	14	NA	TRBD2	CASSIRGENNEQFF	TGTGCCAGCAGCATTCGGGGGGAAAATAATGAGCAGTTCTTC
TRBV10-3	TRBJ2-7	12	NA	NA	CAISDQTYEQYF	TGTGCCATCAGTGACCAGACCTACGAGCAGTACTTC
TRBV5-4	TRBJ1-1	12	NA	NA	CASAFGGTEAFF	TGTGCCAGCGCCTTCGGGGGCACTGAAGCTTTCTTT
TRBV6-2/TRBV6-3	TRBJ2-7	14	NA	NA	CASSPRRGSYEQYF	TGTGCCAGCAGTCCCCGGCGAGGCAGCTACGAGCAGTACTTC
TRBV28	TRBJ1-4	16	NA	NA	CASSRLGQGTNEKLFF	TGTGCCAGCAGCCGCTTAGGTCAGGGAACTAATGAAAAACTGTTTTTT
TRBV5-1	TRBJ2-6	14	NA	NA	CASSTGTGANVLTF	TGCGCCAGCAGCACAGGGACTGGGGCCAACGTCCTGACTTTC
TRBV5-6	TRBJ2-5	13	once	NA	CASRLGQQETQYF	TGTGCCAGCAGATTAGGACAGCAAGAGACCCAGTACTTC
TRBV9	TRBJ2-1	16	NA	TRBD2	CASSELAVSSYNEQFF	TGTGCCAGCAGCGAACTAGCGGTTAGCTCCTACAATGAGCAGTTCTTC
TRBV27	TRBJ2-2	16	NA	TRBD2	CASSQSGAGHTGELFF	TGTGCCAGCAGTCAAAGCGGGGCAGGGCATACCGGGGAGCTGTTTTTT
TRBV5-8	TRBJ1-5	13	NA	TRBD1	CASSLAQGVAQHF	TGTGCCAGCAGCTTGGCCCAGGGGGTTGCCCAGCATTTT
TRBV5-1	TRBJ2-5	15	NA	TRBD1	CASSLSGQGQETQYF	TGCGCCAGCAGCTTGTCGGGACAGGGGCAAGAGACCCAGTACTTC
TRBV11-2	TRBJ2-7	14	NA	TRBD1	CASRRIQGAYEQYF	TGTGCCAGCAGACGAATACAGGGGGCCTACGAGCAGTACTTC
TRBV19	TRBJ2-7	16	NA	NA	CASSIDLTTQTYEQYF	TGTGCCAGTAGTATAGATTTGACTACCCAGACCTACGAGCAGTACTTC
TRBV19	TRBJ2-3	14	once	TRBD2	CASSTSGGTDTQYF	TGTGCCAGTAGTACTAGCGGGGGCACAGATACGCAGTATTTT
TRBV7-3	TRBJ1-6	15	NA	NA	CASSPHSSYNSPLHF	TGTGCCAGCAGCCCCCATAGCTCCTATAATTCACCCCTCCACTTT
TRBV24-1	TRBJ2-5	13	few	TRBD2	CATSDSGKETQYF	TGTGCCACGTCGGATAGCGGGAAAGAGACCCAGTACTTC
TRBV11-3	TRBJ2-1	13	NA	NA	CASSTSEGFEQFF	TGTGCCAGCAGCACCTCGGAGGGGTTTGAGCAGTTCTTC
TRBV3-1/TRBV3-2	TRBJ2-2	15	NA	TRBD1	CASSQGQINTGELFF	TGTGCCAGCAGCCAGGGACAGATTAACACCGGGGAGCTGTTTTTT
TRBV12-3/TRBV12-4	TRBJ2-7	13	NA	NA	CASSTHGGYEQYF	TGTGCCAGCAGTACCCACGGGGGCTACGAGCAGTACTTC
TRBV6-1	TRBJ1-2	16	NA	TRBD1	CASSEVRAGGLHGYTF	TGTGCCAGCAGTGAAGTGCGGGCAGGGGGGTTGCATGGCTACACCTTC
TRBV24-1	TRBJ1-5	16	NA	TRBD1	CATSDNRGGIGQPQHF	TGTGCCACCAGTGACAACAGGGGAGGTATAGGTCAGCCCCAGCATTTT
TRBV6-5	TRBJ2-5	12	NA	TRBD1	CASRDRGETQYF	TGTGCCAGCAGGGACAGGGGAGAGACCCAGTACTTC
TRBV4-2	TRBJ2-3	15	NA	NA	CASSNILADPDTQYF	TGTGCCAGCAGCAATATCCTGGCAGATCCAGATACGCAGTATTTT
TRBV2	TRBJ1-4	14	NA	NA	CASRIRGGNEKLFF	TGTGCCAGCAGGATCCGAGGGGGTAATGAAAAACTGTTTTTT
TRBV28	TRBJ1-6	16	few	NA	CASSFPQDTIGSPLHF	TGTGCCAGCAGTTTCCCCCAGGACACGATAGGGTCACCCCTCCACTTT
TRBV12-3/TRBV12-4	TRBJ2-7	12	NA	NA	CASSLGLYEQYF	TGTGCCAGCAGTTTAGGGCTCTACGAGCAGTACTTC
TRBV9	TRBJ1-4	14	NA	TRBD1	CASSTGVTNEKLFF	TGTGCCAGCAGCACAGGGGTTACTAATGAAAAACTGTTTTTT
TRBV27	TRBJ2-1	14	NA	TRBD2	CASSLAGAYNEQFF	TGTGCCAGCAGTCTAGCGGGAGCTTACAATGAGCAGTTCTTC
TRBV29-1	TRBJ1-2	14	NA	NA	CSASAGGWYYGYTF	TGCAGCGCATCAGCGGGGGGCTGGTACTATGGCTACACCTTC
TRBV4-2	TRBJ1-5	16	NA	TRBD1	CASSHPGQGPNQPQHF	TGTGCCAGCAGCCACCCGGGACAGGGGCCTAATCAGCCCCAGCATTTT
TRBV5-1	TRBJ2-5	16	NA	NA	CASSVTRRRAGETQYF	TGCGCCAGCAGCGTCACACGTCGGAGGGCCGGGGAGACCCAGTACTTC
TRBV7-8	TRBJ2-7	16	NA	NA	CASSLGNTGIDYEQYF	TGTGCCAGCAGCTTAGGGAACACAGGGATTGACTACGAGCAGTACTTC
TRBV7-9	TRBJ1-3	15	many	TRBD1	CASSLDRRLGGTIYF	TGTGCCAGCAGCTTGGACAGGCGCCTAGGAGGCACCATATATTTT
TRBV30	TRBJ2-7	16	once	NA	CAWSVVRRIGGYGQYF	TGTGCCTGGAGTGTGGTGCGTAGAATTGGCGGCTACGGACAGTACTTC
TRBV13	TRBJ2-7	13	NA	TRBD2	CASSFGEGYEQYF	TGTGCCAGCAGCTTCGGGGAGGGCTACGAGCAGTACTTC
TRBV11-2	TRBJ2-7	15	NA	TRBD1	CASSSLTGRSYEQYF	TGTGCCAGCAGCTCCCTGACAGGGAGATCCTACGAGCAGTACTTC
TRBV7-6	TRBJ2-2	14	NA	NA	CASSVGQIAGELFF	TGTGCCAGCAGCGTGGGGCAAATCGCCGGGGAGCTGTTTTTT
TRBV3-1/TRBV3-2	TRBJ2-7	16	NA	NA	CASSPAPERTSYEQYF	TGTGCCAGCAGCCCTGCTCCAGAGCGAACCTCCTACGAGCAGTACTTC
TRBV7-6	TRBJ2-3	15	few	NA	CASSPRQQSTDTQYF	TGTGCCAGCAGTCCCCGACAGCAGAGCACAGATACGCAGTATTTT